This entry lists 7 T cell receptor beta chains sequenced from one sample in a study of blood T cell repertoires in COVID-19 (dated by TCRdb to the early 2020s). Library preparation was by the immunoSEQ multiplex PCR assay. TCRdb re-hosts the immuneACCESS table, in-frame sequences only. Its copies lack some clones; in the studies checked, an unresolved V gene accounts for under half of them, and the cause for the rest is not known. Counted in this sample were 250,000 to 400,000 clones; 85% to 90% of them appeared once. The ten largest clones take up under 3% of the sample. Sequencing was done on a sample of peripheral blood. Receptor source: a woman between 25 and 40 years old with COVID-19, enrolled during active disease.

The rearrangement links TRBV7-2 to TRBJ2-7; D unresolved. CDR3 size: 14 residues. Germline V gene lookup returns CDR1 SGHTA and CDR2 FQGNSA. The V and J ends lost 4 bases and 0 bases respectively, with 10 bases between them. The DNA for the CDR3 is TGTGCCAGCAGCTCACGACTTAGCTCCTACGAGCAGTACTTC. Its protein is CASSSRLSSYEQYF.

This chain joins TRBV7-8 and TRBJ2-7, with 8 bases lining up with TRBD1. This CDR3 comprises 15 residues. Trimming cost V 5 bases and J 3 bases; bases outside gene matches: 9. CDR1 is SGHVS and CDR2 is FQNEAQ in the germline V gene. The CDR3 bases are TGTGCCAGCAGCCCGAAAGGACAGGGTATCTACGAGCAGTACTTC. Protein product: CASSPKGQGIYEQYF.

This chain links TRBV10-3 with TRBJ2-6; 8 bases line up with TRBD2. After removal of 4 bases from V and 0 bases from J, the junction contained 5 bases not matched to a gene. Germline V gene lookup returns CDR1 ENHRY and CDR2 SYGVKD. This CDR3 region has 17 residues. The CDR3 here is CAISGRGAGSGANVLTF. In DNA, the CDR3 is TGTGCCATCAGTGGGCGGGGGGCAGGCTCTGGGGCCAACGTCCTGACTTTC.

The rearrangement links TRBV30 to TRBJ1-2; TRBD1 agrees at 9 bases. After removal of 1 base from V and 14 bases from J, the junction contained 11 bases not matched to a gene. The CDR3 loop spans 13 amino acids. CDR1 is GTSNPN, CDR2 SVGIG, per germline (reference sequence). The CDR3 loop reads CAWSEGQGLTETF. The CDR3 DNA sequence: TGTGCCTGGAGTGAGGGACAGGGACTAACTGAGACCTTC. Full variable domain (outside the CDR3, taken from reference TRBV30 and TRBJ1-2): SQTIHQWPATLVQPVGSPLSLECTVEGTSNPNLYWYRQAAGRGLQLLFYSVGIGQISSEVPQNLSASRPQDRQFILSSKKLLLSDSGFYLCAWSEGQGLTETFGSGTRLTVV.

The gene calls are TRBV9 and TRBJ1-1, with a possible D match to TRBD1 (5 bases). The ends were cut back, 2 bases at V and 1 base at J, with 6 bases in the middle. Germline CDR1 SGDLS, CDR2 YYNGEE. The CDR3 runs 13 residues. This CDR3 reads CASSVDRNTEAFF. CDR3 sequence (DNA): TGTGCCAGCAGCGTCGACAGGAACACTGAAGCTTTCTTT.

V gene TRBV19 combines with J gene TRBJ1-5; tentatively, D is TRBD1 (5 bases). Looked up from germline, CDR1 is LNHDA and CDR2 is SQIVND (reference sequence). V gave up 3 bases and J gave up 5 bases, with 11 bases separating them. There are 14 residues in the CDR3. The chain's CDR3 is CASSMVRDYQPQHF. DNA for the CDR3: TGTGCCAGTAGTATGGTAAGGGACTATCAGCCCCAGCATTTT. Looking up the rest from reference TRBV19 and TRBJ1-5 gives the full variable domain: DGGITQSPKYLFRKEGQNVTLSCEQNLNHDAMYWYRQDPGQGLRLIYYSQIVNDFQKGDIAEGYSVSREKKESFPLTVTSAQKNPTAFYLCASSMVRDYQPQHFGDGTRLSIL.

This chain joins TRBV19 and TRBJ1-6; a possible D gene is TRBD1 (6 bases). Trimming removed 4 bases at V and 7 bases at J, with 17 bases between. The CDR3 has 16 residues. Germline V gives CDR1 LNHDA, CDR2 SQIVND (reference sequence). CDR3 nucleotides: TGTGCCAGTAGTACGAACGGACAGTGGGGGAATTCACCCCTCCACTTT. It translates to CASSTNGQWGNSPLHF.